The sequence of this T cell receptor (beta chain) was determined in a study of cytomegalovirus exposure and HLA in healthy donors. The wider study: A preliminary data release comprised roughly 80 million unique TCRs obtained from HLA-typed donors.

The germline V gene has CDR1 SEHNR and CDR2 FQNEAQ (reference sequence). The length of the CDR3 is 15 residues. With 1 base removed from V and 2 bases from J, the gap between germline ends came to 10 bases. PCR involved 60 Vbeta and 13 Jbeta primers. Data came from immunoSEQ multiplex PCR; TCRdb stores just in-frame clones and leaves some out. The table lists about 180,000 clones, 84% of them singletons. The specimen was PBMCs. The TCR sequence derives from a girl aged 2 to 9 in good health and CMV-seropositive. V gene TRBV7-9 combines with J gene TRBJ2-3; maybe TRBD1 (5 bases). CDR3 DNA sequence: TGTGCCAGCAGCTTAGGACAGTCGTTCACAGATACGCAGTATTTT. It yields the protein CASSLGQSFTDTQYF.